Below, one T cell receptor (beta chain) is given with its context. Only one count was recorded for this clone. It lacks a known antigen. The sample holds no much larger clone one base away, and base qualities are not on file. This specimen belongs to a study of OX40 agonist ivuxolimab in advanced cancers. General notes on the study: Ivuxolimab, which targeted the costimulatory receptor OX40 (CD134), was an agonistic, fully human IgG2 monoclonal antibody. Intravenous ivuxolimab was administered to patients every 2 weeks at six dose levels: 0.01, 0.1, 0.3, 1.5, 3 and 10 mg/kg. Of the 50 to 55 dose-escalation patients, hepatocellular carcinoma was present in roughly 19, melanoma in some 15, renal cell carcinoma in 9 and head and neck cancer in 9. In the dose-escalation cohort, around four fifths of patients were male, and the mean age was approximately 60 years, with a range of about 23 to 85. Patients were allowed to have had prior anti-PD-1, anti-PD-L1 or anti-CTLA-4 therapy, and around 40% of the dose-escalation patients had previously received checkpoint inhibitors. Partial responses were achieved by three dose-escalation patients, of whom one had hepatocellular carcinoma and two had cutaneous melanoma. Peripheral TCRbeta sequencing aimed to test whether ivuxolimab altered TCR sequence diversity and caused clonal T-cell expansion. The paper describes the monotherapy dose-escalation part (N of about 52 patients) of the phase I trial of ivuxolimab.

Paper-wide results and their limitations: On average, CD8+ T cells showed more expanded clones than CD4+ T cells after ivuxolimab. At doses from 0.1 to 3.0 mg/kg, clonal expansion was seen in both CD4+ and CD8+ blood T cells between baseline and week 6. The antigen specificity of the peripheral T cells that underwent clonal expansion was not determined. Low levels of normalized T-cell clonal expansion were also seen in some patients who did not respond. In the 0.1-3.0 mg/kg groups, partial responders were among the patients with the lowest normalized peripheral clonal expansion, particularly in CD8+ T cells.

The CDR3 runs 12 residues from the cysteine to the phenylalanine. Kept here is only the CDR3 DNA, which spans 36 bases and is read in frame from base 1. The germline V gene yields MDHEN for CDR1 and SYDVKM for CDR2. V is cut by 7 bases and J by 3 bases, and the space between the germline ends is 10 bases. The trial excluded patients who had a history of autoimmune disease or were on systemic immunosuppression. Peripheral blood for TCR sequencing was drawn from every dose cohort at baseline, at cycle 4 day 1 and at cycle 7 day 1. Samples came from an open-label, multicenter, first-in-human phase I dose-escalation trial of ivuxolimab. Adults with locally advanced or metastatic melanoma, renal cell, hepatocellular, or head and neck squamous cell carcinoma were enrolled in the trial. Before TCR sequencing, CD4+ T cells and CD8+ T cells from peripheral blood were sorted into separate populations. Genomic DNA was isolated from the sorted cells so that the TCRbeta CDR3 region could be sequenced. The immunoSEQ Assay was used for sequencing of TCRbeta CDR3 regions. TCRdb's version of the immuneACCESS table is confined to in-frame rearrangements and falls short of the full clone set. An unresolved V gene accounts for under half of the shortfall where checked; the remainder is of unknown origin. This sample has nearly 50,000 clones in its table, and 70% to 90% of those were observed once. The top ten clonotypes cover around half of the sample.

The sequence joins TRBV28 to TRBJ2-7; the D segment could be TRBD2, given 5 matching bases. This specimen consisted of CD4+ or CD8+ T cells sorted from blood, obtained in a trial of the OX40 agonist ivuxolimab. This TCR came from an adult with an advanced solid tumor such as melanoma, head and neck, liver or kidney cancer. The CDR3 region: CASMRDSYEQYF. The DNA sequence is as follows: TGTGCCAGCATGAGGGATAGCTACGAGCAGTACTTC.